The 18 T cell receptor beta chains presented below share a single source sample, sequenced in a study of blood T cell repertoires in COVID-19. Sequenced by immunoSEQ multiplex PCR; TCRdb stores in-frame clones only, minus some. The sample holds more than 300,000 clones, nearly 90% seen once. What was sequenced was PBMCs or T cells enriched from blood (not recorded which). The receptor set was obtained from a woman aged 25-40 years who had recovered from COVID-19.

The sample holds one count of this clone. The gene calls are TRBV24-1 and TRBJ2-7; maybe TRBD2 (7 bases). The CDR3 length is 13 residues. Germline assignment: CDR1 KGHDR and CDR2 SFDVKD. Trimming took off 6 bases at V and 7 bases at J, with 15 bases between the two ends. For the CDR3, the DNA is TGTGCCACCAGTCCTAGAGGGGGGGATGAGCAGTACTTC. Protein sequence: CATSPRGGDEQYF.

The chain employs TRBV27 and TRBJ1-4; D unresolved. Trimming cost V 6 bases and J 4 bases, with 15 bases left between them. Germline V CDR1 and CDR2: MNHEY, SMNVEV (reference sequence). The CDR3 sequence is 15 residues long. The CDR3 bases are TGTGCCAGCAGCCCTACTACATGGGTTAATGAAAAACTGTTTTTT. Translating it yields CASSPTTWVNEKLFF.

The gene calls are TRBV7-3 and TRBJ2-1; D possibly corresponds to TRBD1 (6 bases). Trimming removed 2 bases from V and 5 bases from J, with 13 bases in between. This CDR3 is 15 amino acids long. Germline V lookup: CDR1 SGHTA, CDR2 FQGTGA. Here the CDR3 DNA reads TGTGCCAGCAGCTTAGTCGGTGGGGGCGACAATGAGCAGTTCTTC. It is translated as CASSLVGGGDNEQFF.

The chain recombines TRBV5-1 with TRBJ1-4; weak D call: TRBD1 (5 bases). This CDR3 spans 17 amino acids. With 0 bases removed from V and 0 bases from J, the gap between germline ends came to 12 bases. Per the germline V gene, CDR1 is SGHRS and CDR2 is YFSETQ. CDR3 amino acids: CASSLASGGATNEKLFF. As DNA, the CDR3 is TGCGCCAGCAGCTTGGCTTCGGGGGGAGCAACTAATGAAAAACTGTTTTTT. Looking up the rest from reference TRBV5-1 and TRBJ1-4 gives the full variable domain: KAGVTQTPRYLIKTRGQQVTLSCSPISGHRSVSWYQQTPGQGLQFLFEYFSETQRNKGNFPGRFSGRQFSNSRSEMNVSTLELGDSALYLCASSLASGGATNEKLFFGSGTQLSVL.

The J gene is TRBJ1-1, the V gene TRBV5-1; D may be TRBD1 (5 bases). The CDR3 has 13 amino acids. Deletions cut 3 bases from V and 6 bases from J, with 12 bases between. The V gene's germline CDR1 is SGHRS and CDR2 YFSETQ. The DNA of the CDR3 is TGCGCCAGCAGCTCCAGTCGACAGTCTGAAGCTTTCTTT. This codes for CASSSSRQSEAFF.

The chain links TRBV30 to TRBJ2-2, with 7 bases matching TRBD2. V shed 7 bases, J shed 3 bases, and the junction held 8 bases outside the gene matches. Germline V gene lookup returns CDR1 GTSNPN and CDR2 SVGIG (reference sequence). The CDR3 sequence is 14 residues long. DNA of the CDR3: TGTGCCTCTACAGCGGGATGGGACACCGGGGAGCTGTTTTTT. Its translation: CASTAGWDTGELFF.

CDR3 in DNA: TGTGCCAGCAGCCTGGGACAGTTAGCATCAGATACGCAGTATTTT. Translation gives CASSLGQLASDTQYF. This chain uses TRBV11-1 with TRBJ2-3; 7 nucleotides align to TRBD1. V lost 5 bases to trimming and J lost 4 bases; unmatched junction nucleotides: 9. This CDR3 comprises 15 residues. The germline V gene has CDR1 SGHAT and CDR2 FQDESV (reference sequence).

The chain employs TRBV4-1 and TRBJ2-3; the match to TRBD1 covers 7 bases. This CDR3 spans 16 amino acids. V gave up 4 bases and J gave up 4 bases; unmatched junction bases: 11. CDR1 and CDR2 (germline): MGHRA, YSYEKL. Here the CDR3 reads CASSRTPGQSADTQYF. In DNA, the CDR3 is TGCGCCAGCAGCCGCACCCCGGGACAGTCGGCAGATACGCAGTATTTT.

This clone was observed once. The genes are TRBV11-1 and TRBJ1-2; weak D call: TRBD1 (6 bases). V lost 4 bases, J lost 2 bases, and 14 bases lay in between. This CDR3 is 15 amino acids long. From germline, CDR1 is SGHAT and CDR2 FQDESV (reference sequence). CDR3 in DNA: TGTGCCAGCAGCTCCGAGGGGGTGAGGAACTATGGCTACACCTTC. This codes for CASSSEGVRNYGYTF.

The rearrangement uses TRBV19 and TRBJ1-2; possibly TRBD1 for D (5 bases). This CDR3 region has 13 residues. V gave up 4 bases and J gave up 4 bases, with 10 bases separating them. Germline V gene data show CDR1 as LNHDA and CDR2 as SQIVND (reference sequence). The CDR3 reads CASSSRVLYGYTF. The CDR3 DNA reads TGTGCCAGTAGTAGCAGGGTCCTCTATGGCTACACCTTC.

The chain has TRBV6-5 and TRBJ1-1; no clear D gene. The CDR3 consists of 13 residues. Looked up from germline, CDR1 is MNHEY and CDR2 is SVGAGI. The V end lost 1 base, the J end lost 5 bases, and 8 bases lay between the germline ends. CDR3 bases: TGTGCCAGCAGTTACTGGAGGGATACTGAAGCTTTCTTT. Translation: CASSYWRDTEAFF.

The chain joins TRBV3-1 (or the pseudogene TRBV3-2) to TRBJ2-7, with 9 nucleotides matching TRBD2. Germline values: CDR1 LGHDT, CDR2 YNNKEL (reference sequence). V lost 1 base to trimming and J lost 5 bases; unmatched junction nucleotides: 6. The CDR3 is 15 residues long. CDR3 bases: TGTGCCAGCAGCCAAGGGGCGGGAGGGTTCCACGAGCAGTACTTC. Translating gives CASSQGAGGFHEQYF.

J is TRBJ1-2 and V is TRBV18, with a weak D call TRBD1 (5 bases). The CDR3 runs to 15 residues. CDR1 and CDR2 (germline): KGHSH, LQKENI. V lost 3 bases and J lost 10, with 21 bases in between. CDR3 amino acids: CASSPGSGRDWIYTF. The CDR3 coding sequence is TGTGCCAGCTCACCGGGTTCAGGCAGGGATTGGATCTACACCTTC.

For the CDR3, the DNA is TGTGCCAGGGATCGGGCTAGCTCAACTAATGAAAAACTGTTTTTT. As protein: CARDRASSTNEKLFF. The chain employs TRBV7-6 and TRBJ1-4; no definite D call. Trimming removed 9 bases from V and 0 bases from J, with 14 bases in between. The CDR3 spans 15 residues. CDR1 and CDR2 from the germline V gene are SGHVS and FNYEAQ. Looking up the rest from reference TRBV7-6 and TRBJ1-4 gives the full variable domain: GAGVSQSPRYKVTKRGQDVALRCDPISGHVSLYWYRQALGQGPEFLTYFNYEAQQDKSGLPNDRFSAERPEGSISTLTIQRTEQRDSAMYRCARDRASSTNEKLFFGSGTQLSVL.

The chain is built from TRBV3-1 (or the pseudogene TRBV3-2) and TRBJ1-2, with a tentative D call TRBD1 (6 bases). V lost 0 bases and J lost 6, with 11 bases in between. The germline gives CDR1 LGHDT, CDR2 YNNKEL (reference sequence). This CDR3 spans 14 amino acids. The CDR3 loop reads CASSQDGGRDGYTF. DNA for the CDR3: TGTGCCAGCAGCCAAGACGGGGGGCGGGATGGCTACACCTTC.

The chain couples TRBV5-4 to TRBJ2-3; 11 bases map to TRBD2. Germline loops: CDR1 SGHNT, CDR2 YYREEE (reference sequence). Trimming took 5 bases from V and 7 from J; bases not matched to a gene: 9. This CDR3 spans 15 amino acids. The DNA of the CDR3 is TGTGCCAGCAGACGGGGAGTAGCGGGAGGGAATACGCAGTATTTT. Translation gives CASRRGVAGGNTQYF.

The gene calls are TRBV18 and TRBJ2-4, with a weak D call TRBD2 (6 bases). Germline V gene data show CDR1 as KGHSH and CDR2 as LQKENI. The CDR3 extends over 14 amino acids. The ends were cut back, 2 bases at V and 9 bases at J, with 14 bases in the middle. In DNA, the CDR3 is TGTGCCAGCTCACCAGGAGGGCTCGGGGGCATTCAGTACTTC. Translation: CASSPGGLGGIQYF.

The rearrangement links TRBV6-2 or TRBV6-3 to TRBJ2-7; 10 bases match TRBD2. The J segment lost 6 bases and the V segment lost 2 bases, leaving 4 bases of the junction unmatched. Looked up from germline, CDR1 is MNHEY and CDR2 is SVGEGT. CDR3 length: 14 residues. The CDR3 protein is CASSYGLAVSEQYF. The CDR3 coding sequence is TGTGCCAGCAGTTACGGACTAGCGGTCTCCGAGCAGTACTTC.